This T cell receptor (beta chain) originates from a study of T cell responses to AZD1222 COVID-19 vaccine. Assay: immunoSEQ multiplex PCR; the TCRdb copy retains only in-frame clones and omits some. The sample consists of 100,000 to 150,000 clones, around 85% of them appearing once. Whole-study findings and limits: Donors were largely white British and mainly female; clonal diversity was possibly underestimated. An increase in Spike-specific TCR breadth and depth was observed after two AZD1222 doses.

Note on this clone: Antigen specificity is unknown.

The CDR3 runs 14 residues. The V and J ends lost 3 bases and 1 base respectively, with 11 bases between them. Germline CDR1 is SQVTM and CDR2 is ANQGSEA. The sample in question was peripheral blood, obtained 28 days after the second AZD1222 dose. The V and J genes are TRBV29-1 and TRBJ2-3, with a weak D call TRBD2 (5 bases). The receptor was isolated from an adult who received the AZD1222 COVID-19 vaccine. The CDR3 is CSVDNGDGTDTQYF. The CDR3 DNA reads TGCAGCGTTGACAACGGGGATGGCACAGATACGCAGTATTTT.